This T cell receptor beta chain was documented in a study of blood T cell repertoires in COVID-19. About the study: The United States, Italy and Spain were the sources of the acute and convalescent COVID-19 samples. PBMCs, B-cell-depleted T cells, or T cells were the source of the cDNA or gDNA that made up the material.

Per the study methods: Reference gene primer amplification yielded estimated nucleated cell counts. Here immunoSEQ multiplex PCR was the method, and the copy in TCRdb shows in-frame clones only, minus some. That table furnishes V, J and clone size, whereas the DNA furnished D and trimming. This table has hundreds of thousands of clones, roughly 85% appearing once. The source material was peripheral blood. This clonotype originated in a woman in her thirties with active or convalescent COVID-19.

CDR3 coding DNA: TGTGCCAGTAGTATCAACGGGGGAGGCACTGAAGCTTTCTTT. Amino acid sequence: CASSINGGGTEAFF. This chain links TRBV19 with TRBJ1-1; a possible D gene is TRBD1 (5 bases). Germline values: CDR1 LNHDA, CDR2 SQIVND (reference sequence). With 3 bases removed from V and 4 bases from J, the gap between germline ends came to 12 bases. This CDR3 comprises 14 residues.